The 18 T cell receptor beta chains given below trace back to one sample, sequenced in a study of control samples from healthy donors and cancer patients. Only in-frame clones appear in the TCRdb table, and some are missing; sequencing was by immunoSEQ multiplex PCR. The repertoire includes 70,000 to 100,000 clones, about nine tenths of them detected once, and about 16% sits in the top ten. The sample taken for sequencing was blood. These receptors were collected from a middle-aged man in good health.

The genes are TRBV10-3 and TRBJ2-3; D perhaps matches TRBD1 (5 bases). Germline loops: CDR1 ENHRY, CDR2 SYGVKD. Deletions cut 4 bases from V and 6 bases from J, with 11 bases between. CDR3 size: 13 residues. Here the CDR3 DNA reads TGTGCCATCAGTGCGACAGCCGCGGATACGCAGTATTTT. As protein: CAISATAADTQYF.

This chain connects TRBV5-1 to TRBJ2-5; 12 bases align to TRBD2. V lost 1 base and J lost 1; bases outside the gene matches: 5. The germline CDR1 and CDR2 sequences are SGHRS and YFSETQ. CDR3 size: 17 residues. CDR3 sequence: CASSLSLAGGFQETQYF. The CDR3 DNA is TGCGCCAGCAGCTTGAGCCTAGCGGGGGGGTTCCAAGAGACCCAGTACTTC.

This clone is a singleton in its sample. Other DNA sequences in the sample encode the same CDR3. V is TRBV9 and J is TRBJ2-2, with 7 bases lining up with TRBD1. The junction had 11 bases not matched to a gene; V was cut back by 8 bases and J by 7 bases. The CDR3 covers 14 residues. Germline V gives CDR1 SGDLS, CDR2 YYNGEE. CDR3 amino acids: CASAPQGTVGELFF. The CDR3 nucleotides are TGTGCCAGTGCCCCACAGGGGACGGTCGGGGAGCTGTTTTTT. Combining the CDR3 with reference TRBV9 and TRBJ2-2 gives the whole variable domain DSGVTQTPKHLITATGQRVTLRCSPRSGDLSVYWYQQSLDQGLQFLIQYYNGEERAKGNILERFSAQQFPDLHSELNLSSLELGDSALYFCASAPQGTVGELFFGEGSRLTVL.

The genes are TRBV7-2 and TRBJ1-1; maybe TRBD1 (5 bases). The V end lost 4 bases, the J end lost 4 bases, and 13 bases lay between the germline ends. This CDR3 spans 14 amino acids. Germline V gene sequence: CDR1 SGHTA, CDR2 FQGNSA. CDR3 DNA sequence: TGTGCCAGCAGCTCGAACGGCGGGGCCACTGAAGCTTTCTTT. Residues: CASSSNGGATEAFF.

The V gene is TRBV11-1, the J gene TRBJ1-6, with TRBD1 matching 7 bases. Germline lookup yields CDR1 SGHAT and CDR2 FQDESV (reference sequence). V lost 4 bases to trimming and J lost 6 bases; unmatched junction nucleotides: 0. This CDR3 has 13 amino acids. The CDR3 here is CASSSGGNSPLHF. In DNA, the CDR3 is TGTGCCAGCAGCTCAGGGGGTAATTCACCCCTCCACTTT.

The genes are TRBV6-5 and TRBJ2-7; TRBD1 agrees at 10 bases. The ends lost 4 bases at V and 2 bases at J; junction bases unmatched: 5. CDR1 and CDR2 (germline): MNHEY, SVGAGI. This CDR3 is 15 amino acids long. As DNA, the CDR3 is TGTGCCAGCAGTTTCCGGGACAGGGGTCCCTACGAGCAGTACTTC. Translation: CASSFRDRGPYEQYF.

The genes are TRBV2 and TRBJ2-7, with 9 bases that match TRBD2. The CDR3 totals 12 residues. Germline CDR1 reads SNHLY; CDR2 reads FYNNEI. V lost 8 bases and J lost 4; bases outside the gene matches: 3. As DNA, the CDR3 is TGTGCCAGCGGGCGGGGGGGGTACGAGCAGTACTTC. Its protein product is CASGRGGYEQYF.

This chain joins TRBV19 and TRBJ1-2; D perhaps matches TRBD1 (6 bases). Trimming cost V 2 bases and J 3 bases, with 10 bases left between them. Germline V lookup: CDR1 LNHDA, CDR2 SQIVND (reference sequence). The CDR3 spans 14 residues. Here the CDR3 reads CASSIIQGDYGYTF. CDR3 DNA: TGTGCCAGTAGTATAATACAGGGTGACTATGGCTACACCTTC.

The chain is built from TRBV19 and TRBJ1-5; D call uncertain. V was shortened by 5 bases and J by 0 bases, with 14 bases between the two germline ends. The CDR3 contains 16 residues. The germline V gene has CDR1 LNHDA and CDR2 SQIVND (reference sequence). The CDR3 DNA follows: TGTGCCAGTAGTTTGGTGCCCGGGTTTAGCAATCAGCCCCAGCATTTT. Its translation: CASSLVPGFSNQPQHF.

The sample holds a few counts of this clone. V is TRBV11-2 and J is TRBJ1-4, with TRBD1 as a possible D gene (5 bases). This CDR3 spans 14 amino acids. V was trimmed by 3 bases and J by 4 bases, leaving 9 bases between them. The V gene's germline CDR1 is SGHAT and CDR2 FQNNGV. This chain's CDR3 is CASSLGLYNEKLFF. The CDR3, as DNA: TGTGCCAGCAGCTTGGGACTCTATAATGAAAAACTGTTTTTT.

This clone occurred once. The rearrangement uses TRBV19 and TRBJ1-5; 11 bases are a match to TRBD1. Germline V CDR1 and CDR2: LNHDA, SQIVND (reference sequence). The CDR3 has 19 residues. With 3 bases clipped from V and 2 bases from J, the junction kept 12 bases outside the gene matches. CDR3 protein: CASSIRDRGWVEGNQPQHF. The CDR3 coding sequence is TGTGCCAGTAGTATCCGGGACAGGGGGTGGGTAGAGGGCAATCAGCCCCAGCATTTT. The complete variable domain, with remaining parts taken from reference TRBV19 and TRBJ1-5, reads DGGITQSPKYLFRKEGQNVTLSCEQNLNHDAMYWYRQDPGQGLRLIYYSQIVNDFQKGDIAEGYSVSREKKESFPLTVTSAQKNPTAFYLCASSIRDRGWVEGNQPQHFGDGTRLSIL.

The rearrangement links TRBV24-1 to TRBJ1-2; no definite D call. Germline V gene lookup returns CDR1 KGHDR and CDR2 SFDVKD. The CDR3 runs 14 residues. The germline V and J ends were trimmed by 5 bases and 7 bases, with 16 bases remaining between them. Written as DNA, the CDR3 is TGTGCCACCAGTGGCGAGCCGCAGGACCCTGGCTACACCTTC. This codes for CATSGEPQDPGYTF.

The chain uses TRBV7-9 and TRBJ2-3, with D possibly being TRBD2 (6 bases). Germline V lookup: CDR1 SEHNR, CDR2 FQNEAQ (reference sequence). The germline V and J ends were trimmed by 4 bases and 4 bases, with 12 bases remaining between them. This CDR3 has 14 residues. CDR3 in amino acids: CASSSWGGADTQYF. DNA of the CDR3: TGTGCCAGCAGCTCGTGGGGAGGCGCAGATACGCAGTATTTT.

The chain employs TRBV18 and TRBJ1-1, with 7 bases that match TRBD1. There are 13 residues in the CDR3. Trimming removed 6 bases from V and 8 bases from J; junction bases left unmatched: 9. The V gene's germline CDR1 is KGHSH and CDR2 LQKENI. CDR3: CASSTRQGGEAFF. CDR3 coding DNA: TGTGCCAGCTCGACGAGACAGGGCGGGGAAGCTTTCTTT.

In DNA form, the CDR3 reads TGTGCCAGCAGCTTATGGGCAGCTTCGTCTACCTACGAGCAGTACTTC. Translated: CASSLWAASSTYEQYF. The V call is TRBV5-4, the J call TRBJ2-7; no firm D call. CDR1 SGHNT and CDR2 YYREEE come from the germline V gene (reference sequence). The CDR3 is made up of 16 amino acids. The V and J ends lost 2 bases and 2 bases respectively, with 17 bases between them.

The chain uses TRBV19 and TRBJ1-5; possible D gene TRBD1, 6 bases. This CDR3 has 17 amino acids. Trimming stripped 3 bases from V and 3 bases from J, with 18 bases between. The germline V gene encodes CDR1 LNHDA and CDR2 SQIVND (reference sequence). The CDR3 loop is CASSIDLGQPDNQPQHF. CDR3 in DNA: TGTGCCAGTAGTATTGACCTCGGACAGCCCGACAATCAGCCCCAGCATTTT.

This clone was observed a handful of times. The chain recombines TRBV5-6 with TRBJ2-7; D may correspond to TRBD1 or TRBD2 (5 bases each). Germline loops: CDR1 SGHDT, CDR2 YYEEEE. CDR3 length equals 18 residues. V was shortened by 4 bases and J by 2 bases, with 25 bases between the two germline ends. The DNA of the CDR3 is TGTGCCAGCAGCGAACAGGCTGGGATTGTGAGGGGAGCCTACGAGCAGTACTTC. As protein: CASSEQAGIVRGAYEQYF.

As for this clone: The junction and the germline gene differ at one end; a read error may be behind it. The chain carries TRBV6-5 and TRBJ1-1, with D possibly matching TRBD1 (5 bases). Germline CDR1 and CDR2: MNHEY and SVGAGI. The CDR3 is made up of 12 amino acids. The CDR3 sequence: CASSPGTGLGIF. The CDR3 region has the DNA TGTGCCAGCAGTCCCGGGACGGGTTTAGGGATCTTT.